The rows below give T cell receptor beta chains drawn from one sample of a study of blood T cell repertoires in COVID-19. The repertoire was sequenced with immunoSEQ multiplex PCR; TCRdb's copy has only in-frame clones and lacks some. The profile shows about 230,000 clones, less than 90% of them singletons. Sequenced material: peripheral blood. All receptors come from a woman in her 70s with active or convalescent COVID-19. Both conserved end residues are trimmed from each CDR3. The order of the fields is J gene, V gene, CDR3 protein.

TRBJ2-3	TRBV11-2	ASSPGGLAGAGSTDTQY
TRBJ2-3	TRBV19	ASSRERDETDTQY
TRBJ2-1	TRBV7-9	ASSSSGHQKRNEQF
TRBJ2-7	TRBV27	ASSYRSFYEQY
TRBJ1-6	TRBV5-5	ASSQWDRVSYNSPLH
TRBJ2-5	TRBV7-9	ASSPGSQETQY
TRBJ2-7	TRBV29-1	SVKTATYEQY
TRBJ1-1	TRBV5-1	ASSVRGENTEAF
TRBJ1-6	TRBV7-8	ASSLVRGGSPLH
TRBJ1-5	TRBV30	AWSAHLPGAGGQPQH
TRBJ2-5	TRBV29-1	SVEAFYGGRETQY
TRBJ2-7	TRBV9	ASSVAPPSTGAVTYYEQY
TRBJ2-1	TRBV29-1	SVDRNALLMSSYNEQF
TRBJ1-5	TRBV5-8	ASSSTGGWGQPQH
TRBJ2-7	TRBV5-1	ASSPPGQGAYEQY
TRBJ2-7	TRBV5-6	ASALAGGYEQY
TRBJ1-1	TRBV7-8	ASSGRTTGTRNTEAF
TRBJ2-3	TRBV9	ASSQWTSGGGTDTQY
TRBJ1-2	TRBV5-1	ASSLLTGGAGYT
TRBJ1-2	TRBV30	ASGWGQYGYT
TRBJ1-5	TRBV6-2/TRBV6-3	ASSRTAVTNQPQH
TRBJ2-5	TRBV11-2	ASSRQVGNQETQY
TRBJ1-5	TRBV27	ASSLGGRQNSNQPQH
TRBJ1-1	TRBV5-1	ASSILLNTEAF
TRBJ2-3	TRBV5-5	ASSLASGGTDTQY
TRBJ2-7	TRBV6-1	ASSGTGAASSYEQY
TRBJ2-7	TRBV28	ASSTRTGNYEQY
TRBJ2-1	TRBV10-3	AISERGDNEQF
TRBJ2-1	TRBV19	ASTPRDSYNEQF
TRBJ1-1	TRBV10-3	AVSDRGRLNTEAF
TRBJ2-1	TRBV4-1	ASSLNWGVIYNEQF
TRBJ1-4	TRBV30	AWSSMDGAGGKLF
TRBJ2-7	TRBV6-2/TRBV6-3	ASSYTRLYEQY
TRBJ1-1	TRBV10-3	AISDRAPLNTEAF
TRBJ1-6	TRBV7-9	ASSLNAESPLH
TRBJ2-7	TRBV2	ASRPTVAREQY
TRBJ1-1	TRBV2	ASSSSENTEAF
TRBJ1-6	TRBV9	ASSPRQGRGSPLH
TRBJ2-1	TRBV5-8	ASSLVDEQF
TRBJ1-1	TRBV6-5	ASSYSELVNTEAF
TRBJ2-2	TRBV7-9	ASSLRQGTGELF
TRBJ2-5	TRBV2	ASSERTSRQTQY
TRBJ2-7	TRBV18	ASSLGGQGAGYEQY
TRBJ2-7	TRBV4-1	ASSQVTGRTYEQY
TRBJ2-1	TRBV5-1	ASSPIEAGGYNEQF
TRBJ2-7	TRBV19	ASSIGAGRAYEQY
TRBJ2-4	TRBV5-6	ASSVAWVAKNIQY
TRBJ2-1	TRBV19	ASTEAGRSYNEQF
TRBJ2-5	TRBV5-1	ASSWGDSQETQY
TRBJ2-5	TRBV7-8	ASFHRGWSETQY
TRBJ2-3	TRBV5-6	ASSLAAGVVADTQY
TRBJ2-7	TRBV7-6	ASSLRLAGVQQY
TRBJ1-3	TRBV5-4	ASARWGNSGNTIY
TRBJ1-1	TRBV14	ASSQEGGTEAF